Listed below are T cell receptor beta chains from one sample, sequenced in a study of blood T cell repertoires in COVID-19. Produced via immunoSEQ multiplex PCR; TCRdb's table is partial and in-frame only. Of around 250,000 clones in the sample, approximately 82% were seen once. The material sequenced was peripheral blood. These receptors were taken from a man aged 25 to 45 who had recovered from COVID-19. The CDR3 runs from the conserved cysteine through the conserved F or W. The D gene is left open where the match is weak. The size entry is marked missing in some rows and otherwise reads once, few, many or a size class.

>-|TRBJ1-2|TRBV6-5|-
CASSSGLDGYTF
TGTGCCAGCAGTTCGGGACTAGATGGCTACACCTTC
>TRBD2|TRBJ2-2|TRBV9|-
CASSVVSSGGRIDTGELFF
TGTGCCAGCAGCGTAGTCTCTAGCGGGGGGAGAATCGACACCGGGGAGCTGTTTTTT
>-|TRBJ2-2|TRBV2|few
CASSEAYFQEELFF
TGTGCCAGCAGTGAAGCTTATTTTCAGGAGGAGCTGTTTTTT
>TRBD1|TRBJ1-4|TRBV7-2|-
CASSQDRVREKLFF
TGTGCCAGCAGCCAGGACAGGGTTCGAGAAAAACTGTTTTTT
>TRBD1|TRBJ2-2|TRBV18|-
CASSAGTGNTGELFF
TGTGCCAGCTCGGCCGGGACAGGGAACACCGGGGAGCTGTTTTTT
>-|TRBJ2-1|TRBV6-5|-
CASSYYDSYNEQFF
TGTGCCAGCAGTTACTACGACAGCTACAATGAGCAGTTCTTC
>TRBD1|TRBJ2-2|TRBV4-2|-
CASSQDIAQGARTGELFF
TGTGCCAGCAGCCAAGACATAGCACAGGGGGCGCGAACCGGGGAGCTGTTTTTT
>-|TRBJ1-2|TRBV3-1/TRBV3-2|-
CASSQVSGSGNYGYTF
TGTGCCAGCAGCCAAGTGTCAGGTTCGGGGAACTATGGCTACACCTTC
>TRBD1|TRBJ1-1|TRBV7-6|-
CASSHGDRGTEAFF
TGTGCCAGCAGCCACGGGGACAGGGGCACTGAAGCTTTCTTT
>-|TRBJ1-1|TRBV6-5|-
CASSYGARRAEAFF
TGTGCCAGCAGTTACGGAGCTCGCCGCGCTGAAGCTTTCTTT
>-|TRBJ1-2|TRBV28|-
CASSIGTEYGYTF
TGTGCCAGCAGTATCGGGACTGAATATGGCTACACCTTC
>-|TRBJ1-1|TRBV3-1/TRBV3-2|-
CASSQGARKAFF
TGTGCCAGCAGCCAAGGAGCCCGTAAAGCTTTCTTT
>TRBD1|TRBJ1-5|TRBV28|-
CASRRQGGQPQHF
TGTGCCAGCAGGAGACAGGGTGGTCAGCCCCAGCATTTT
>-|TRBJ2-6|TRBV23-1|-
CASSRVIVGGPGANVLTF
TGCGCCAGCAGTCGAGTAATCGTGGGAGGCCCTGGGGCCAACGTCCTGACTTTC
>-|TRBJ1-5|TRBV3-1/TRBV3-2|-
CASSLDSYQPQHF
TGTGCCAGCAGCCTTGACAGTTATCAGCCCCAGCATTTT
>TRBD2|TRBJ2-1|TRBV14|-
CASSPTSGGKDEQFF
TGTGCCAGCAGCCCCACTAGCGGGGGGAAAGATGAGCAGTTCTTC
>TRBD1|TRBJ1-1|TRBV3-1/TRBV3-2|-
CASSSTGGASEAFF
TGTGCCAGCAGCTCGACAGGGGGGGCCTCGGAAGCTTTCTTT
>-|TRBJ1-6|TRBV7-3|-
CASSLGGGSPLHF
TGTGCCAGCAGCTTAGGCGGGGGCTCACCCCTCCACTTT
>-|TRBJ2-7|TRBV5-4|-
CASINNGEEYF
TGTGCCAGCATAAACAACGGGGAAGAGTACTTC
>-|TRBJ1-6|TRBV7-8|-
CASSLVPGDPNNSPLHF
TGTGCCAGCAGCTTAGTCCCAGGGGACCCCAATAATTCACCCCTCCACTTT
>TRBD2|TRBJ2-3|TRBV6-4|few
CASSDSPSGVTDTQYF
TGTGCCAGCAGTGACTCGCCTAGCGGGGTCACAGATACGCAGTATTTT
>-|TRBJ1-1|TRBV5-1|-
CASSFISGATEAFF
TGCGCCAGCAGCTTCATCAGCGGGGCCACTGAAGCTTTCTTT
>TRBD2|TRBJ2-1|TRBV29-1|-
CSVEISGGAHNEQFF
TGCAGCGTTGAAATTAGCGGGGGGGCCCACAATGAGCAGTTCTTC
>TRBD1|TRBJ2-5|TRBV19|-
CASSSPQGTQETQYF
TGTGCCAGTAGTTCCCCACAGGGGACCCAAGAGACCCAGTACTTC
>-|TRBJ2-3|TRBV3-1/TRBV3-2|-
CASSHSGTKTTDMQYF
TGTGCCAGCAGCCACTCCGGGACAAAGACGACAGATATGCAGTATTTT
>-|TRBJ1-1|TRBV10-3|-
CAITASRLPNTEAFF
TGTGCCATAACGGCAAGCAGGCTACCGAACACTGAAGCTTTCTTT
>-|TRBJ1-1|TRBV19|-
CASSITREAEAFF
TGTGCCAGTAGTATAACGCGAGAGGCTGAAGCTTTCTTT
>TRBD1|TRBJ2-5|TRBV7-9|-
CASSPPLLTGSGETQYF
TGTGCCAGCAGCCCCCCCCTTTTGACAGGGTCCGGGGAGACCCAGTACTTC
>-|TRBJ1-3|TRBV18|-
CASSPPSERGFGNTIYF
TGTGCCAGCTCACCACCGAGCGAACGGGGTTTTGGAAACACCATATATTTT
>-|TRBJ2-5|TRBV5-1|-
CASSLEGETQYF
TGCGCCAGCAGCTTGGAGGGGGAGACCCAGTACTTC
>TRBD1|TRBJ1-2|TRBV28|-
CASSLSSRGDTF
TGTGCCAGCAGTTTATCCTCCAGGGGGGACACCTTC
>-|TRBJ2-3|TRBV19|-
CASGGRFTDTQYF
TGTGCCAGCGGGGGTCGTTTCACAGATACGCAGTATTTT
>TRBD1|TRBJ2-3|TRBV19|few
CASSIGDRADTQYF
TGTGCCAGTAGTATCGGCGACAGGGCAGATACGCAGTATTTT
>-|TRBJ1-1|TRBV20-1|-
CSANTGHEAFF
TGCAGTGCTAACACAGGGCACGAAGCTTTCTTT
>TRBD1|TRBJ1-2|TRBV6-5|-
CASRQGTANYGYTF
TGTGCCAGCAGACAGGGGACAGCGAACTATGGCTACACCTTC
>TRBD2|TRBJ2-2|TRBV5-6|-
CASSSITGTNPNTGELFF
TGTGCCAGCAGCTCGATTACCGGGACTAATCCGAACACCGGGGAGCTGTTTTTT
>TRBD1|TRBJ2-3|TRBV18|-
CASSPGQIDTQYF
TGTGCCAGCTCTCCGGGACAGATTGATACGCAGTATTTT
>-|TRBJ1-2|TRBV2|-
CASSEVPVRGYTF
TGTGCCAGCAGTGAAGTACCCGTGCGGGGCTACACCTTC
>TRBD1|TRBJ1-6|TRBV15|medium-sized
CATREDRAGSPLHF
TGTGCCACCAGGGAGGACAGGGCCGGTTCACCCCTCCACTTT
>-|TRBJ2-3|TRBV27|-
CASSFLSISSTDTQYF
TGTGCCAGCAGTTTTCTTAGCATCTCTAGCACAGATACGCAGTATTTT
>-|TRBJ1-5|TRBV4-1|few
CASSQDGGGNQPQHF
TGCGCCAGCAGCCAAGATGGCGGGGGCAATCAGCCCCAGCATTTT
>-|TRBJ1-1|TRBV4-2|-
CASTLGGGRRTEAFF
TGTGCCAGCACTCTCGGGGGGGGCCGACGGACTGAAGCTTTCTTT
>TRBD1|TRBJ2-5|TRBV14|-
CASSSTGGEETQYF
TGTGCCAGCAGCTCAACAGGGGGCGAGGAGACCCAGTACTTC
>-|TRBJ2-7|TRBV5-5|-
CASSFNPPGNYEQYF
TGTGCCAGCAGCTTTAACCCCCCAGGGAACTACGAGCAGTACTTC